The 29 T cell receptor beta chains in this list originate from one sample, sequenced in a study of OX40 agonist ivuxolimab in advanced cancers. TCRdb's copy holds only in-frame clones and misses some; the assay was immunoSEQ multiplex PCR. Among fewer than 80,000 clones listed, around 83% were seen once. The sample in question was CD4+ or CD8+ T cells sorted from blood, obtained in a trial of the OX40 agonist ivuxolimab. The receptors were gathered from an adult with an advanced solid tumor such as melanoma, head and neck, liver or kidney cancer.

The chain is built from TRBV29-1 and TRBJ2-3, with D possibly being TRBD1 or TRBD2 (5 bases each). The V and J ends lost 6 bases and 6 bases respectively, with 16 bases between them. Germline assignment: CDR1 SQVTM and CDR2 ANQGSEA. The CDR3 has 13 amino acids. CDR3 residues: CSVARGPGDTQYF. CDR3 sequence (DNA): TGCAGCGTAGCTAGGGGCCCGGGGGATACGCAGTATTTT.

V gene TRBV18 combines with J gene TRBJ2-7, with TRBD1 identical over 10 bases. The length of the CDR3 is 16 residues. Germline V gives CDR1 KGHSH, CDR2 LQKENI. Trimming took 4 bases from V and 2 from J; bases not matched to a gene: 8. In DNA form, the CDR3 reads TGTGCCAGCTCACTGGGGTGGACAGGGGGTACCTACGAGCAGTACTTC. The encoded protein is CASSLGWTGGTYEQYF.

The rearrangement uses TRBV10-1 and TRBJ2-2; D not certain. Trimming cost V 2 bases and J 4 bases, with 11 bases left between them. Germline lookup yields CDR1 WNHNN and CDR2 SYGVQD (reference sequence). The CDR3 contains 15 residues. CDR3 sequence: CASSETCPRTGELFF. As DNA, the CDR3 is TGCGCCAGCAGTGAGACTTGCCCACGCACCGGGGAGCTGTTTTTT.

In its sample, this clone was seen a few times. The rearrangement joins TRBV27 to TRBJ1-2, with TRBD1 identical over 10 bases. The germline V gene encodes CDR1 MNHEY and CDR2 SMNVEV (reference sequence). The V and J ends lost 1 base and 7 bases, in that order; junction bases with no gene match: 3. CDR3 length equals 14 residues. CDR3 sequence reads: CASSLWDRGGGYTF. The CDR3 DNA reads TGTGCCAGCAGTTTATGGGACAGGGGAGGTGGCTACACCTTC.

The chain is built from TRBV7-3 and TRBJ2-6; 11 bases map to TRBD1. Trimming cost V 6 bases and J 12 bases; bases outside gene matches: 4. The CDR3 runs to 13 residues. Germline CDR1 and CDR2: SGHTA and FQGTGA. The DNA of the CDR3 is TGTGCCAGCAGGACCGGGACAGGGGGCGTCCTGACTTTC. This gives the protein CASRTGTGGVLTF.

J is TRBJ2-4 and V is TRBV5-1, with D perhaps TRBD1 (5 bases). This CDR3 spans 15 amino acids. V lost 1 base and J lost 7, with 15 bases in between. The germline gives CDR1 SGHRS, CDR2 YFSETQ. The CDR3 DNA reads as TGCGCCAGCAGCTTGACCCAGGGCAGAACTAACATTCAGTACTTC. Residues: CASSLTQGRTNIQYF.

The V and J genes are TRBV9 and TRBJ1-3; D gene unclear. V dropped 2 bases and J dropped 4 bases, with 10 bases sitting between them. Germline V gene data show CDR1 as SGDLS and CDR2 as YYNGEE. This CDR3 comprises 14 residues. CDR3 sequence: CASSVHALGNTIYF. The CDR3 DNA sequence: TGTGCCAGCAGCGTTCACGCACTCGGAAACACCATATATTTT.

In DNA form, the CDR3 reads TGTGCCAGTAGTATCCGACAGGGGCCCAAAGATACGCAGTATTTT. Translation gives CASSIRQGPKDTQYF. The V and J genes are TRBV19 and TRBJ2-3; 8 nucleotides align to TRBD1. Trimming at V came to 3 bases and at J to 5 bases, leaving 7 bases not matched to a gene. The germline V gene encodes CDR1 LNHDA and CDR2 SQIVND (reference sequence). This CDR3 has 15 amino acids. The full variable domain, with the rest looked up from reference TRBV19 and TRBJ2-3, is DGGITQSPKYLFRKEGQNVTLSCEQNLNHDAMYWYRQDPGQGLRLIYYSQIVNDFQKGDIAEGYSVSREKKESFPLTVTSAQKNPTAFYLCASSIRQGPKDTQYFGPGTRLTVL.

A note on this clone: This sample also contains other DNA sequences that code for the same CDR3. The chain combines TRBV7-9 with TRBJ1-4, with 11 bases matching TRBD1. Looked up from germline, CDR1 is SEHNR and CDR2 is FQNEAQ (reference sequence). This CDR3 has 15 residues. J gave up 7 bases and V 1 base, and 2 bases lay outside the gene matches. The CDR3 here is CASSLGTGGREKLFF. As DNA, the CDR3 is TGTGCCAGCAGCTTAGGGACAGGGGGCCGTGAAAAACTGTTTTTT. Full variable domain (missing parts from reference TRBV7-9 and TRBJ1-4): DTGVSQNPRHKITKRGQNVTFRCDPISEHNRLYWYRQTLGQGPEFLTYFQNEAQLEKSRLLSDRFSAERPKGSFSTLEIQRTEQGDSAMYLCASSLGTGGREKLFFGSGTQLSVL.

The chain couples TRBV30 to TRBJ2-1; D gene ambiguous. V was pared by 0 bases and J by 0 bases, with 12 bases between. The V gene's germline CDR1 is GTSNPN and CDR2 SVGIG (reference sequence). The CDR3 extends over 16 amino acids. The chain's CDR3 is CAWSVRRQTSYNEQFF. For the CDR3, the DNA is TGTGCCTGGAGTGTACGTAGGCAAACCTCCTACAATGAGCAGTTCTTC.

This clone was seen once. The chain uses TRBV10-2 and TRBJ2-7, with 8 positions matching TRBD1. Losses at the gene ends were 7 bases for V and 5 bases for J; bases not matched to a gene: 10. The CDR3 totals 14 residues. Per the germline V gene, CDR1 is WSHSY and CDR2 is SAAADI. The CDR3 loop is CASTGRTGLHEQYF. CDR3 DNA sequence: TGCGCCAGCACCGGTCGGACAGGGCTCCACGAGCAGTACTTC.

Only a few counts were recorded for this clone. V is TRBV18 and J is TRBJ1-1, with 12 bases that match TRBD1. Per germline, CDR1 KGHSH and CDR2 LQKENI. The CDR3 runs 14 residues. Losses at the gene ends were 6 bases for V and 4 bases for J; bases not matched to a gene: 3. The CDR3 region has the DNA TGTGCCAGCTCCTCGGGACAGGGGGCCACTGAAGCTTTCTTT. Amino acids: CASSSGQGATEAFF.

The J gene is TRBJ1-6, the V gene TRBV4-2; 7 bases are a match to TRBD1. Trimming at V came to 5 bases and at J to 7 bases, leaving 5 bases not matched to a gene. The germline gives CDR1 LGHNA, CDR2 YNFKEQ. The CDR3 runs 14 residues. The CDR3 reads CASSDWDSNSPLHF. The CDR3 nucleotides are TGTGCCAGCAGCGATTGGGACAGCAATTCACCCCTCCACTTT.

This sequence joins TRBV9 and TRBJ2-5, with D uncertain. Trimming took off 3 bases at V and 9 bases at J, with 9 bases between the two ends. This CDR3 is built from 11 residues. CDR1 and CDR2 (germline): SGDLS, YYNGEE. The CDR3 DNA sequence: TGTGCCAGCAGCGGAGCTGGGGCCCAGTACTTC. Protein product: CASSGAGAQYF. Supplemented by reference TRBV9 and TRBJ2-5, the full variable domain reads DSGVTQTPKHLITATGQRVTLRCSPRSGDLSVYWYQQSLDQGLQFLIQYYNGEERAKGNILERFSAQQFPDLHSELNLSSLELGDSALYFCASSGAGAQYFGPGTRLLVL.

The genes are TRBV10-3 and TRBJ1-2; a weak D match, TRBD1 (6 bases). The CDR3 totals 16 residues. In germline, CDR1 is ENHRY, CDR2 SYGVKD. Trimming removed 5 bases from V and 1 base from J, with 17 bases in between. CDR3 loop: CAISPGQSGGNYGYTF. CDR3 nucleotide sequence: TGTGCCATCAGTCCCGGACAGTCTGGGGGTAACTATGGCTACACCTTC.

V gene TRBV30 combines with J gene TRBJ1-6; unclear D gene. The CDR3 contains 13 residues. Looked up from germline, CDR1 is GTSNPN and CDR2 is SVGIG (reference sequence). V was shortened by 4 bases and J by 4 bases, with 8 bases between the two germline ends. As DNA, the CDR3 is TGTGCCTGGAAGCAGTTATATAATTCACCCCTCCACTTT. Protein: CAWKQLYNSPLHF.

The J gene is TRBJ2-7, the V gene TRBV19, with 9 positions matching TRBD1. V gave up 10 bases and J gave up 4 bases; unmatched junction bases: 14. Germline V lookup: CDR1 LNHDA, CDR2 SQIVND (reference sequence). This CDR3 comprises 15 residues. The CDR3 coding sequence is TGTGCCACTACGACCCCGGGACAGGGCGTATACGAGCAGTACTTC. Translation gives CATTTPGQGVYEQYF.

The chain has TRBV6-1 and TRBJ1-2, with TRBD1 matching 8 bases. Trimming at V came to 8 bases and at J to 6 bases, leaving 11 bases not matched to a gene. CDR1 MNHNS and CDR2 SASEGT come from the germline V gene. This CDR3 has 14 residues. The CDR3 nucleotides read TGTGCCAGCCTGGCTGGACAGGGAGGTGATGGCTACACCTTC. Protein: CASLAGQGGDGYTF.

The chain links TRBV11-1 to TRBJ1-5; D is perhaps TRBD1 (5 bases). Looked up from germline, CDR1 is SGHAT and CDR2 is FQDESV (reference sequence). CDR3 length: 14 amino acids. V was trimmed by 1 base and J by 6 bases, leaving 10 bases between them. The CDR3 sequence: CASSLEAGSQPQHF. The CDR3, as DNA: TGTGCCAGCAGCTTAGAGGCAGGGAGTCAGCCCCAGCATTTT.

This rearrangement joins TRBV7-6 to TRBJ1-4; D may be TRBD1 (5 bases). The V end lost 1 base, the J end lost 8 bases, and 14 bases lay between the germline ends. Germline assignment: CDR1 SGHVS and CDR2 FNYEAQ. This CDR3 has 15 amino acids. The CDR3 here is CASSLEGPPGEKLFF. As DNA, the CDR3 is TGTGCCAGCAGCTTAGAGGGGCCCCCTGGGGAAAAACTGTTTTTT.

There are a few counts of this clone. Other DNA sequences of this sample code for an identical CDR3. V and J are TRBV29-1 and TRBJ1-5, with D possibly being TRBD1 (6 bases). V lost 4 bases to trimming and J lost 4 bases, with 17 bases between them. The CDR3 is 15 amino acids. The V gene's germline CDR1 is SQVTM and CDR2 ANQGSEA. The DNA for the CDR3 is TGCAGCGTTGCTGAGGGAAAGAGGGGGAATCAGCCCCAGCATTTT. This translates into CSVAEGKRGNQPQHF.

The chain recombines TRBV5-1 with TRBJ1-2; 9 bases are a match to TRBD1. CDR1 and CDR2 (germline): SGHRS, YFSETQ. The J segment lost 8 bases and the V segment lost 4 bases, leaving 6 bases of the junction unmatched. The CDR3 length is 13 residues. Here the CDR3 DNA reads TGCGCCAGCAGCAGACAGGGGGAGGGAGGCTACACCTTC. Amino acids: CASSRQGEGGYTF. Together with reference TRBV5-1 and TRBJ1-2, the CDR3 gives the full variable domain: KAGVTQTPRYLIKTRGQQVTLSCSPISGHRSVSWYQQTPGQGLQFLFEYFSETQRNKGNFPGRFSGRQFSNSRSEMNVSTLELGDSALYLCASSRQGEGGYTFGSGTRLTVV.

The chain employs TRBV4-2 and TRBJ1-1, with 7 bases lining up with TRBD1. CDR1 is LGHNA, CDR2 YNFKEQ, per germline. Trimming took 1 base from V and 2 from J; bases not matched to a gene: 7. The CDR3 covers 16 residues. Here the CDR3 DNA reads TGTGCCAGCAGCCAAGGCACTGGACAGGATAACACTGAAGCTTTCTTT. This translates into CASSQGTGQDNTEAFF.

CDR3 coding DNA: TGCGCCAGCAGCTTGGGTTGGGGGGCCGGAAACTATGGCTACACCTTC. Protein product: CASSLGWGAGNYGYTF. J is TRBJ1-2 and V is TRBV5-1; weak D call: TRBD1 (6 bases). Trimming took 0 bases from V and 2 from J, leaving 14 bases between them. Germline V lookup: CDR1 SGHRS, CDR2 YFSETQ. The CDR3 is made up of 16 amino acids.

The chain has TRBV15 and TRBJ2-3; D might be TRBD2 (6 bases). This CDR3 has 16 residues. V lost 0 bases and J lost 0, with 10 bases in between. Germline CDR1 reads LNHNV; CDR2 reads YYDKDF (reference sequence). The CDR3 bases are TGTGCCACCAGCAGAGATTTGGGACTCAGCACAGATACGCAGTATTTT. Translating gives CATSRDLGLSTDTQYF.

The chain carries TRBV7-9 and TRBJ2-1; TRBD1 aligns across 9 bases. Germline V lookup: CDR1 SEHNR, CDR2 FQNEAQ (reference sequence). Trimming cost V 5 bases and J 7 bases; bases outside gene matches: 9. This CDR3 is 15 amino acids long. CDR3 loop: CASSQPGQGRNEQFF. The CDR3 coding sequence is TGTGCCAGCAGCCAACCGGGACAGGGTCGTAATGAGCAGTTCTTC.

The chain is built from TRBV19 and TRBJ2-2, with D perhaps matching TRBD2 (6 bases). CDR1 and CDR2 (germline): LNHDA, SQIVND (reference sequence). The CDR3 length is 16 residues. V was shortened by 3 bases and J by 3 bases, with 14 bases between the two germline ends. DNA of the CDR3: TGTGCCAGTAGTATTATTCGGGGGTCGGACACCGGGGAGCTGTTTTTT. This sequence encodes CASSIIRGSDTGELFF.

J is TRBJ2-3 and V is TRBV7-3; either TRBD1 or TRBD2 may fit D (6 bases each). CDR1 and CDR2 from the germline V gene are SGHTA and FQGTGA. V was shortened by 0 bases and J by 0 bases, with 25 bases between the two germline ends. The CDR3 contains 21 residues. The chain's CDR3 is CASSLTMGGRTTLTSTDTQYF. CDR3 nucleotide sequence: TGTGCCAGCAGCTTAACAATGGGGGGCAGGACCACCCTTACTAGCACAGATACGCAGTATTTT.

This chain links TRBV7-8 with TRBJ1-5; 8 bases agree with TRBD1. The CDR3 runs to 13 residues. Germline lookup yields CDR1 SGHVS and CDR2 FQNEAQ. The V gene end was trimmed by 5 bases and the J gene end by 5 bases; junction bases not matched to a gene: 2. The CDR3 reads CASSLQGDQPQHF. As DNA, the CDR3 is TGTGCCAGCAGCCTACAGGGGGATCAGCCCCAGCATTTT.